The rows below give T cell receptor beta chains drawn from one sample of a study of Graves' ophthalmopathy and Graves' hyperthyroidism. One entry per CDR3 protein, called by TCRdb with MiXCR from the multiplex PCR reads. The sample holds about 370,000 distinct CDR3 sequences, about 17% seen once. Sequenced: peripheral blood. The receptor source for this set is an adult woman with stable Graves' hyperthyroidism. The CDR3 runs from the conserved cysteine through the conserved F or W. D genes are given only for firm matches. The listing skips clone size in some rows; elsewhere it reads once, few, many or a size class.

TRBD2,16,TRBV20-1,-,TRBJ2-3,CSARDTSSGNTDTQYF,TGCAGTGCTAGAGACACCTCTAGCGGGAATACAGATACGCAGTATTTT
-,14,TRBV5-1,many,TRBJ2-4,CASSPWGEKNIQYF,TGCGCCAGCAGCCCGTGGGGGGAGAAAAACATTCAGTACTTC
-,11,TRBV6-2/TRBV6-3,many,TRBJ1-2,CASSTSYGYTF,TGTGCCAGCAGTACCTCCTATGGCTACACCTTC
TRBD1,13,TRBV28,many,TRBJ2-5,CASTITGAETQYF,TGTGCCAGCACTATAACAGGGGCGGAGACCCAGTACTTC
-,12,TRBV12-3/TRBV12-4,once,TRBJ1-6,CASGGPRSPLHF,TGTGCCAGCGGCGGTCCGCGCTCACCCCTCCACTTT
TRBD2,15,TRBV28,many,TRBJ2-7,CASSNLAGVSYEQYF,TGTGCCAGCAGTAACCTAGCGGGAGTGAGCTACGAGCAGTACTTC
TRBD1,16,TRBV28,many,TRBJ1-2,CASSQTTGGISYGYTF,TGTGCCAGCAGCCAAACAACAGGGGGCATCAGCTATGGCTACACCTTC
-,13,TRBV20-1,many,TRBJ2-7,CSATWITTYEQYF,TGCAGTGCTACGTGGATCACCACCTACGAGCAGTACTTC
-,11,TRBV9,many,TRBJ1-3,CASGRGNTIYF,TGTGCCAGCGGGCGTGGAAACACCATATATTTT
-,14,TRBV27,many,TRBJ2-7,CASKKDTGPYEQYF,TGTGCCAGCAAAAAAGACACGGGCCCCTACGAGCAGTACTTC
-,17,TRBV4-1,many,TRBJ1-1,CASSQRFPGNVGDEAFF,TGCGCCAGCAGCCAACGATTTCCAGGGAACGTAGGGGATGAAGCTTTCTTT
-,15,TRBV5-1,many,TRBJ1-5,CASSPRGGGNQPQHF,TGCGCCAGCAGCCCCCGGGGAGGGGGCAATCAGCCCCAGCATTTT
TRBD2,16,TRBV4-3,few,TRBJ2-7,CASSQDPGGSSYEQYF,TGCGCCAGCAGCCAAGATCCGGGCGGGAGCTCCTACGAGCAGTACTTC
TRBD1,16,TRBV5-1,many,TRBJ2-7,CASSPAPGQASIEQYF,TGCGCCAGCAGCCCGGCCCCGGGACAGGCGTCTATTGAGCAGTACTTC
TRBD1,14,TRBV29-1,few,TRBJ1-1,CSALRGGLDTEAFF,TGCAGCGCCCTCAGGGGGGGGCTTGACACTGAAGCTTTCTTT
-,14,TRBV20-1,few,TRBJ2-5,CSARHGPTKGTQYF,TGCAGTGCTAGACACGGCCCCACCAAGGGGACCCAGTACTTC
TRBD2,15,TRBV5-1,-,TRBJ2-4,CASSFGGSTKNIQYF,TGCGCCAGCAGCTTTGGCGGGAGTACGAAAAACATTCAGTACTTC
-,15,TRBV28,many,TRBJ2-7,CASSTDRWSSYEQYF,TGTGCCAGCAGTACCGACAGGTGGAGCTCCTACGAGCAGTACTTC
-,13,TRBV20-1,-,TRBJ1-1,CSAGSRFNTEAFF,TGCAGTGCTGGGTCCAGATTTAACACTGAAGCTTTCTTT
TRBD1,17,TRBV9,few,TRBJ1-1,CASSARDRGHKNTEAFF,TGTGCCAGCAGCGCCAGGGACAGGGGGCATAAGAACACTGAAGCTTTCTTT
TRBD2,16,TRBV20-1,once,TRBJ2-5,CSARDLLAGGRETQYF,TGCAGTGCTAGAGATCTTCTAGCGGGAGGGCGCGAGACCCAGTACTTC
-,12,TRBV3-1,many,TRBJ2-7,CASSQADYEQYF,TGTGCCAGCAGCCAAGCGGACTACGAGCAGTACTTC
-,14,TRBV4-1,many,TRBJ1-1,CASSQNEQDTEAFF,TGCGCCAGCAGCCAAAATGAACAGGACACTGAAGCTTTCTTT
TRBD1,16,TRBV18,few,TRBJ2-7,CASSRAEGQGSCEQYF,TGTGCCAGCTCACGGGCGGAGGGACAGGGGTCCTGCGAGCAGTACTTC
TRBD1,20,TRBV5-1,-,TRBJ1-2,CASRNPHLGQFRGSNYGYTF,TGCGCCAGCAGAAATCCTCATTTGGGACAGTTTCGTGGGTCCAACTATGGCTACACCTTC
TRBD2,13,TRBV2,many,TRBJ2-7,CASRPGGGYEQYF,TGTGCCAGCAGGCCCGGCGGGGGCTACGAGCAGTACTTC
TRBD2,18,TRBV20-1,-,TRBJ2-2,CSARDRFGLAGVTGELFF,TGCAGTGCTAGAGATCGATTTGGGCTAGCGGGAGTCACCGGGGAGCTGTTTTTT
-,11,TRBV30,many,TRBJ2-7,CAWSVDYRQYF,TGTGCCTGGAGTGTGGACTACAGGCAGTACTTC
-,11,TRBV20-1,many,TRBJ2-5,CSAMREETQYF,TGCAGTGCTATGAGGGAAGAGACCCAGTACTTC
-,12,TRBV5-6,many,TRBJ2-5,CASSLVAETQYF,TGTGCCAGCAGCTTGGTTGCGGAGACCCAGTACTTC
TRBD2,15,TRBV11-2,many,TRBJ2-7,CASSSPGGGSYEQYF,TGTGCCAGCAGCTCCCCCGGCGGGGGTTCCTACGAGCAGTACTTC
TRBD1,17,TRBV5-1,-,TRBJ1-1,CASSLDGRGGVGTEAFF,TGCGCCAGCAGCTTAGATGGCAGGGGGGGAGTGGGCACTGAAGCTTTCTTT
-,14,TRBV10-2,many,TRBJ1-5,CASSESTRTQPQHF,TGCGCCAGCAGTGAGTCGACTCGAACCCAGCCCCAGCATTTT
-,13,TRBV12-3/TRBV12-4,-,TRBJ1-5,CASSRHSNQPQHF,TGTGCCAGCAGCCGACATAGCAATCAGCCCCAGCATTTT
-,13,TRBV24-1,once,TRBJ1-5,CATTGGGNQPQHF,TGTGCCACCACCGGGGGTGGCAATCAGCCCCAGCATTTT
-,15,TRBV20-1,many,TRBJ2-4,CSARVFGVAKNIQYF,TGCAGTGCTAGAGTTTTCGGGGTAGCCAAAAACATTCAGTACTTC
TRBD2,19,TRBV6-2/TRBV6-3,many,TRBJ2-5,CASSLLTSGDRIGEETQYF,TGTGCCAGCAGTCTTCTGACTAGCGGGGACCGAATTGGTGAAGAGACCCAGTACTTC
-,15,TRBV5-1,many,TRBJ2-5,CASSLEGSLQETQYF,TGCGCCAGCAGCTTGGAAGGGAGCCTACAAGAGACCCAGTACTTC
-,13,TRBV4-1,few,TRBJ2-7,CASSPGLSYEQHF,TGCGCCAGCAGCCCGGGATTGTCTTACGAGCAGCACTTC
-,15,TRBV6-5,many,TRBJ1-3,CASKSEQGAGNTIYF,TGTGCCAGCAAATCGGAACAGGGAGCCGGAAACACCATATATTTT
-,15,TRBV20-1,many,TRBJ1-1,CSARDGRGGNIEAFF,TGCAGTGCTAGAGATGGCAGGGGTGGGAACATTGAAGCTTTCTTT
-,16,TRBV12-3/TRBV12-4,many,TRBJ2-3,CASSSPVRGPPDTQYF,TGTGCCAGCAGTTCGCCGGTGCGGGGGCCGCCAGATACGCAGTATTTT
TRBD1,12,TRBV27,once,TRBJ1-2,CASGTGDYGYTF,TGTGCCAGCGGGACAGGGGACTATGGCTACACCTTC
-,13,TRBV14,-,TRBJ1-1,CASSDLVGTEAFF,TGTGCCAGCTCTGACCTGGTGGGCACTGAAGCTTTCTTT
-,14,TRBV12-3/TRBV12-4,many,TRBJ2-7,CASTSDGISYEQYF,TGTGCCAGCACCTCGGACGGAATATCCTACGAGCAGTACTTC
-,13,TRBV27,many,TRBJ2-7,CASSFGSTYEQYF,TGTGCCAGCAGTTTCGGTTCAACCTACGAGCAGTACTTC
-,15,TRBV12-3/TRBV12-4,few,TRBJ2-5,CASSRRIVFQETQYF,TGTGCCAGCAGTCGCAGGATAGTATTCCAAGAGACCCAGTACTTC
-,14,TRBV19,many,TRBJ1-1,CASSMLETVPEAFF,TGTGCCAGTAGTATGTTGGAGACGGTCCCTGAAGCTTTCTTT
TRBD2,16,TRBV18,many,TRBJ2-7,CASSPGAGAGSYEQYF,TGTGCCAGCTCGCCAGGAGCGGGAGCGGGCTCCTACGAGCAGTACTTC
-,13,TRBV7-2,many,TRBJ2-5,CASAPGIQETQYF,TGTGCCAGCGCGCCGGGGATCCAAGAGACCCAGTACTTC
-,14,TRBV9,-,TRBJ2-7,CASSPQGGNYEQYF,TGTGCCAGCAGCCCCCAGGGAGGAAACTACGAGCAGTACTTC
-,13,TRBV28,many,TRBJ1-5,CASSFVGHQPQHF,TGTGCCAGCAGTTTCGTAGGTCATCAGCCCCAGCATTTT
-,13,TRBV29-1,many,TRBJ2-5,CSVPFPVQETQYF,TGCAGCGTCCCTTTTCCGGTCCAAGAGACCCAGTACTTC
TRBD1,13,TRBV12-3/TRBV12-4,few,TRBJ2-4,CASSLPTTGEFYF,TGTGCCAGCAGTTTACCCACGACAGGGGAGTTTTACTTC
TRBD2,15,TRBV14,few,TRBJ2-7,CASSRTSGTLYEQYF,TGTGCCAGCAGTAGGACTAGCGGGACCCTCTACGAGCAGTACTTC
TRBD2,17,TRBV20-1,many,TRBJ2-7,CSASPLAGGPDGYEQYF,TGCAGTGCTAGTCCCCTAGCGGGAGGGCCGGATGGGTACGAGCAGTACTTC
TRBD2,15,TRBV6-1,many,TRBJ2-7,CASSPISGIYHEQYF,TGTGCCAGCAGCCCCATTAGCGGGATTTACCACGAGCAGTACTTC
-,14,TRBV18,-,TRBJ2-1,CASSPDRSSNEQFF,TGTGCCAGCTCACCCGACAGAAGTAGCAATGAGCAGTTCTTC
-,14,TRBV2,-,TRBJ2-3,CASSDREGPTPQYF,TGTGCCAGCAGTGACCGAGAAGGGCCTACTCCGCAGTATTTT
-,17,TRBV4-2,many,TRBJ2-7,CASSQEPAPLTSYEQYF,TGTGCCAGCAGCCAAGAACCGGCGCCACTGACCTCCTACGAGCAGTACTTC